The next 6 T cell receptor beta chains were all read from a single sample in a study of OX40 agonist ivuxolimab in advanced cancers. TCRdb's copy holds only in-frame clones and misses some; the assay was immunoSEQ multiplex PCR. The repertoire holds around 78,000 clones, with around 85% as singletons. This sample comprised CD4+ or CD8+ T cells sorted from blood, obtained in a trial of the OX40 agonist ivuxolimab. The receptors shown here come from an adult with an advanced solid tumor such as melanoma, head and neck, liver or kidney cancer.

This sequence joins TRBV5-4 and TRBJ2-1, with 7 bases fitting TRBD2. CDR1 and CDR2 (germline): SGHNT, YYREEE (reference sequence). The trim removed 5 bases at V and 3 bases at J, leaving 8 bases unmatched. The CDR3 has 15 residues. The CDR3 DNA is TGTGCCAGCAGGGTAGCGGGTTTCGTCTACAATGAGCAGTTCTTC. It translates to CASRVAGFVYNEQFF.

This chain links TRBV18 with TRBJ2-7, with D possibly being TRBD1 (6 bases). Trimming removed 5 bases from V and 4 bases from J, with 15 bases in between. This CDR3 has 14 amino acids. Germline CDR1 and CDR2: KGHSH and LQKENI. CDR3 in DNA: TGTGCCAGCTCAGTAGGGACATCGGCGTACGAGCAGTACTTC. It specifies CASSVGTSAYEQYF.

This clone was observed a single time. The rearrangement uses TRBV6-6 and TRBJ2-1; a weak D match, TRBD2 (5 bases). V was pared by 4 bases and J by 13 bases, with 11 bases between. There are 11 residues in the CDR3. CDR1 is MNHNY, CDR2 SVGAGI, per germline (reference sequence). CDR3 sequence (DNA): TGTGCCAGCAGTTCAGCGGTAGGTCAGTTCTTC. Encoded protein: CASSSAVGQFF.

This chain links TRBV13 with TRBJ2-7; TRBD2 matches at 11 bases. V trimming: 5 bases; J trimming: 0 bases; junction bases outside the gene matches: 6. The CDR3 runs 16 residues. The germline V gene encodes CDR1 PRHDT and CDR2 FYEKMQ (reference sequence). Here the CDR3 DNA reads TGTGCCAGCAGCATCCGACTAGCGGGACTCTCCTACGAGCAGTACTTC. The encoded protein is CASSIRLAGLSYEQYF.

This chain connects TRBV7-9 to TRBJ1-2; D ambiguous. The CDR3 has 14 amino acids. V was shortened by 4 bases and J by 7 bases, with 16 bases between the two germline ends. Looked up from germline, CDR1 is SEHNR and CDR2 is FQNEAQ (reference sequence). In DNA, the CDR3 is TGTGCCAGCAGCTCAGCGGGTGATAATGGTGGCTACACCTTC. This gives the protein CASSSAGDNGGYTF.

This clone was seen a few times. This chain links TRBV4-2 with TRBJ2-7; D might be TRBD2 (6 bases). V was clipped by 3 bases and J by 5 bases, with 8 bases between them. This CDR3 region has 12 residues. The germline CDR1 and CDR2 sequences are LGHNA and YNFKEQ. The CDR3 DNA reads TGTGCCAGCAGCCAGGAGGGCGACGAGCAGTACTTC. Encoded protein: CASSQEGDEQYF.